The next 2 T cell receptor beta chains were all read from a single sample in a study of cytomegalovirus exposure and HLA in healthy donors (dated by TCRdb to about 2017). Receptor libraries were prepared by the immunoSEQ multiplex PCR assay. For the multiplex PCR, a mixture combining 60 forward primers for TCR Vbeta segments and 13 reverse primers for TCR Jbeta segments was used. Imported from immuneACCESS, the table was reduced by TCRdb to in-frame sequences with V and J called. These copies leave out some clones; in studies compared against another copy, an unresolved V gene accounts for under half, and the cause of the remainder is not known. This sample is represented by some 120,000 clones; 81% of them were singletons. Roughly 1.8% of the sample goes to the ten largest clones. Sequenced: PBMCs. The receptors shown here come from a man younger than 35 in good health and CMV-seronegative.

The chain employs TRBV5-5 and TRBJ1-2; D might be TRBD1 (5 bases). Trimming took 0 bases from V and 2 from J, leaving 11 bases between them. The CDR3 consists of 15 residues. CDR1 is SGHKS and CDR2 is YYEKEE in the germline V gene (reference sequence). CDR3 sequence (DNA): TGTGCCAGCAGCTTGGAATGGGGCGGAAACTATGGCTACACCTTC. Its protein is CASSLEWGGNYGYTF. The complete variable domain, with remaining parts taken from reference TRBV5-5 and TRBJ1-2, reads DAGVTQSPTHLIKTRGQQVTLRCSPISGHKSVSWYQQVLGQGPQFIFQYYEKEERGRGNFPDRFSARQFPNYSSELNVNALLLGDSALYLCASSLEWGGNYGYTFGSGTRLTVV.

Regarding this clone: Additional DNA sequences in this sample encode the identical CDR3. The rearrangement links TRBV6-6 to TRBJ1-5, with 10 bases identical to TRBD1. CDR3 size: 15 residues. J lost 2 bases, V lost 6 bases, and 4 bases had no gene match. Germline V lookup: CDR1 MNHNY, CDR2 SVGAGI (reference sequence). The CDR3 sequence is CASSWTGGGNQPQHF. The CDR3 DNA is TGTGCCAGCAGCTGGACAGGGGGTGGCAATCAGCCCCAGCATTTT.